One sample yielded the 4 T cell receptor beta chains listed below, sequenced in a study of T-cell memory formation after mild COVID-19. Each CDR3 protein gets one entry after TCRdb re-called the 5' RACE reads with MiXCR. The repertoire holds 470,000 or so distinct CDR3 sequences, with about 23% as singletons. Sequences were obtained from PBMCs or a T cell subset sorted from them (not recorded which). Every receptor here comes from an adult woman who had mild COVID-19 (a few samples of this study predate the infection). Cell type and time point are not known.

This clonotype was observed a few times. CDR3 DNA sequence: TGTGCCAGCAGCATTTGGACAGGGGAGGATGAAAAACTGTTTTTT. This codes for CASSIWTGEDEKLFF. This rearrangement joins TRBV7-8 to TRBJ1-4, with 9 nucleotides matching TRBD1. This CDR3 is built from 15 residues. Germline lookup yields CDR1 SGHVS and CDR2 FQNEAQ. V was clipped by 5 bases and J by 6 bases; unmatched bases: 7.

This clonotype was seen many times. The chain is built from TRBV20-1 and TRBJ2-5; D not certain. The CDR3 spans 12 residues. V was shortened by 5 bases and J by 5 bases, with 12 bases between the two germline ends. The germline V gene has CDR1 DFQATT and CDR2 SNEGSKA (reference sequence). CDR3 in amino acids: CSALSGKETQYF. DNA of the CDR3: TGCAGTGCTCTGAGTGGGAAGGAGACCCAGTACTTC.

CDR3 DNA: TGTGCCAGCAGCGTAGACCCAGGGGGCAGTTATGGCTACACCTTC. The encoded protein is CASSVDPGGSYGYTF. The V gene is TRBV7-6, the J gene TRBJ1-2, with TRBD1 identical over 8 bases. V lost 5 bases and J lost 5; bases outside the gene matches: 10. This CDR3 has 15 amino acids. The germline CDR1 and CDR2 sequences are SGHVS and FNYEAQ.

In its sample, this clonotype was seen a few times. The chain has TRBV9 and TRBJ1-1, with D tentatively TRBD1 (5 bases). Germline V lookup: CDR1 SGDLS, CDR2 YYNGEE. The V and J ends lost 0 bases and 0 bases respectively, with 9 bases between them. The CDR3 length is 15 residues. As DNA, the CDR3 is TGTGCCAGCAGCGTAGTCAGCAGGGTGAACACTGAAGCTTTCTTT. As protein: CASSVVSRVNTEAFF.